The 24 T cell receptor beta chains listed next were all sequenced from one sample in a study of cutaneous CD30+ T cell lymphoproliferative disorder and hepatitis E listed by TCRdb under 2018. The library relied on the immunoSEQ multiplex PCR assay. Held by TCRdb, this immuneACCESS table contains in-frame sequences only and omits some clones. Under half of the omission traces to an unresolved V gene where checked; the cause of the rest is unknown. This sample is represented by several hundred clones; 70% to 90% of them were singletons. The ten top clones hold about 80% of the sample. Source material: liver tissue. These receptors all come from a human donor with a cutaneous T cell lymphoproliferative disorder associated with hepatitis E virus.

This clone was observed a single time. The chain couples TRBV28 to TRBJ2-4; 10 nucleotides align to TRBD2. The CDR3 loop spans 16 amino acids. Unmatched junction bases numbered 9, after V lost 7 bases and J lost 3 bases. Germline V CDR1 and CDR2: MDHEN, SYDVKM. The CDR3 nucleotides read TGTGCCAGCACCGAGCGGGAGGGATTTGACAAAAACATTCAGTACTTC. The encoded protein is CASTEREGFDKNIQYF.

This chain uses TRBV7-9 with TRBJ2-7; TRBD1 is a possible D gene (6 bases). Germline lookup yields CDR1 SEHNR and CDR2 FQNEAQ (reference sequence). V lost 3 bases and J 0 bases, leaving 12 bases between the germline ends. CDR3 length: 15 amino acids. CDR3 sequence: CASSLLGDTSYEQYF. CDR3 DNA: TGTGCCAGCAGCTTGTTGGGGGACACCTCCTACGAGCAGTACTTC. The whole variable domain, filled in from reference TRBV7-9 and TRBJ2-7, reads DTGVSQNPRHKITKRGQNVTFRCDPISEHNRLYWYRQTLGQGPEFLTYFQNEAQLEKSRLLSDRFSAERPKGSFSTLEIQRTEQGDSAMYLCASSLLGDTSYEQYFGPGTRLTVT.

The gene calls are TRBV7-9 and TRBJ2-7; D is ambiguous. V lost 8 bases and J 2 bases, leaving 10 bases between the germline ends. The CDR3 loop spans 12 amino acids. Germline V CDR1 and CDR2: SEHNR, FQNEAQ (reference sequence). CDR3 bases: TGTGCCAGCTCCCCCCGGACCTACGAGCAGTACTTC. Encoded protein: CASSPRTYEQYF.

This clone was recorded once. The chain combines TRBV5-5 with TRBJ2-6; D may be TRBD2 (6 bases). Between the trimmed V and J ends, which lost 3 bases and 2 bases, there was a span of 6 bases. Germline loops: CDR1 SGHKS, CDR2 YYEKEE (reference sequence). This CDR3 has 14 residues. CDR3 in amino acids: CASSWGAGANVLTF. CDR3 DNA sequence: TGTGCCAGCAGCTGGGGGGCTGGGGCCAACGTCCTGACTTTC.

This clone was seen more than once but under ten times. This chain links TRBV6-1 with TRBJ1-6; the D gene is possibly TRBD1 (5 bases). The CDR3 covers 17 residues. CDR1 is MNHNS and CDR2 is SASEGT in the germline V gene. Trimming took 4 bases from V and 5 from J, leaving 18 bases between them. This CDR3 reads CASSARDMPPHNSPLHF. CDR3 in DNA: TGTGCCAGCAGTGCCAGGGATATGCCCCCCCATAATTCACCCCTCCACTTT.

The chain is built from TRBV7-8 and TRBJ2-1, with unresolved D. The CDR3 totals 13 residues. The germline CDR1 and CDR2 sequences are SGHVS and FQNEAQ. The V gene lost 5 bases and the J gene lost 0 bases, with 5 bases spanning the gap. The CDR3 DNA is TGTGCCAGCAGCCCTGCCTCCTACAATGAGCAGTTCTTC. Its protein product is CASSPASYNEQFF.

This chain connects TRBV19 to TRBJ1-1, with D hard to call. V lost 5 bases to trimming and J lost 1 base, with 8 bases between them. Germline CDR1 and CDR2: LNHDA and SQIVND (reference sequence). The CDR3 loop spans 13 amino acids. The CDR3 sequence: CASSWATNTEAFF. In DNA, the CDR3 is TGTGCCAGTAGTTGGGCAACGAACACTGAAGCTTTCTTT.

The rearrangement links TRBV19 to TRBJ1-2; TRBD1 might be the D (6 bases). Looked up from germline, CDR1 is LNHDA and CDR2 is SQIVND (reference sequence). The CDR3 contains 13 residues. The germline V and J ends were trimmed by 10 bases and 3 bases, with 15 bases remaining between them. The chain's CDR3 is CATLRDTDYGYTF. In nucleotides, the CDR3 is TGTGCCACCCTGCGGGACACCGACTATGGCTACACCTTC.

This chain links TRBV7-9 with TRBJ2-1; D possibly corresponds to TRBD2 (5 bases). Trimming removed 2 bases from V and 0 bases from J, with 11 bases in between. This CDR3 comprises 16 residues. Germline V lookup: CDR1 SEHNR, CDR2 FQNEAQ (reference sequence). CDR3 sequence (DNA): TGTGCCAGCAGCTTACTACTAGGGAGCTCCTACAATGAGCAGTTCTTC. This translates into CASSLLLGSSYNEQFF. Filled out from reference TRBV7-9 and TRBJ2-1, the complete variable domain reads DTGVSQNPRHKITKRGQNVTFRCDPISEHNRLYWYRQTLGQGPEFLTYFQNEAQLEKSRLLSDRFSAERPKGSFSTLEIQRTEQGDSAMYLCASSLLLGSSYNEQFFGPGTRLTVL.

V gene TRBV19 combines with J gene TRBJ1-5; D may be TRBD1 (5 bases). CDR1 LNHDA and CDR2 SQIVND come from the germline V gene (reference sequence). CDR3 length: 12 amino acids. With 8 bases removed from V and 9 bases from J, the gap between germline ends came to 14 bases. CDR3 residues: CASAQGVPPQHF. CDR3 bases: TGTGCCAGTGCCCAGGGTGTGCCGCCCCAGCATTTT.

This clone showed up just once. The gene calls are TRBV7-9 and TRBJ1-1; D is ambiguous. The V end was cut by 1 base, the J end by 0 bases, with 9 bases between. The CDR3 runs to 15 residues. Germline V lookup: CDR1 SEHNR, CDR2 FQNEAQ (reference sequence). The CDR3 DNA follows: TGTGCCAGCAGCTTAGACGCGGGTATGAACACTGAAGCTTTCTTT. Its translation: CASSLDAGMNTEAFF.

The V gene is TRBV4-3, the J gene TRBJ2-5; weak D call: TRBD1 (6 bases). Germline CDR1 and CDR2: LGHNA and YSLEER. This CDR3 contains 15 residues. V shed 0 bases and J shed 1 base, with 9 bases lying between them. CDR3 sequence: CASSQEGGFQETQYF. CDR3 nucleotides: TGCGCCAGCAGCCAAGAAGGGGGATTCCAAGAGACCCAGTACTTC.

This chain links TRBV15 with TRBJ1-4, with D maybe TRBD1 (6 bases). The V end lost 9 bases, the J end lost 10 bases, and 21 bases lay between the germline ends. Germline lookup yields CDR1 LNHNV and CDR2 YYDKDF (reference sequence). The CDR3 has 14 residues. CDR3 residues: CATEKGEPRGKLFF. CDR3 coding DNA: TGTGCCACGGAAAAGGGGGAACCAAGGGGAAAACTGTTTTTT.

This clone was found once. The rearrangement uses TRBV10-1 and TRBJ2-3; D unresolved. This CDR3 region has 15 residues. The V gene's germline CDR1 is WNHNN and CDR2 SYGVQD (reference sequence). V lost 2 bases and J 4 bases, leaving 13 bases between the germline ends. CDR3 DNA sequence: TGCGCCAGCAGTGAGGACCCATTTTTCGCAGATACGCAGTATTTT. As protein: CASSEDPFFADTQYF.

The count of this clone is one. The rearrangement uses TRBV30 and TRBJ1-2; tentative D call: TRBD1 (5 bases). The germline V and J ends were trimmed by 2 bases and 3 bases, with 10 bases remaining between them. CDR1 is GTSNPN and CDR2 is SVGIG in the germline V gene (reference sequence). There are 13 residues in the CDR3. The CDR3 DNA reads as TGTGCCTGGAGTCTTGGGGCATACTATGGCTACACCTTC. Residues: CAWSLGAYYGYTF.

This clone qualifies as large. The chain employs TRBV6-5 and TRBJ1-2; D ambiguous. Looked up from germline, CDR1 is MNHEY and CDR2 is SVGAGI. The length of the CDR3 is 12 residues. V dropped 6 bases and J dropped 4 bases, with 9 bases sitting between them. The chain's CDR3 is CASSGKAYGYTF. CDR3 nucleotide sequence: TGTGCCAGCAGCGGAAAGGCCTATGGCTACACCTTC.

This clone was seen a single time. The rearrangement links TRBV30 to TRBJ1-2; a weak D match, TRBD1 (6 bases). Trimming removed 5 bases at V and 0 bases at J, with 10 bases between. This CDR3 spans 13 amino acids. Germline CDR1 and CDR2: GTSNPN and SVGIG (reference sequence). The CDR3 protein is CAWGGRANYGYTF. CDR3 nucleotide sequence: TGTGCCTGGGGGGGGCGAGCTAACTATGGCTACACCTTC.

This clone was observed a handful of times. V gene TRBV2 combines with J gene TRBJ1-2; D not resolved. This CDR3 contains 14 residues. V dropped 6 bases and J dropped 8 bases, with 19 bases sitting between them. The germline V gene has CDR1 SNHLY and CDR2 FYNNEI. CDR3: CASSETVTSRGYTF. The CDR3 nucleotides are TGTGCCAGCAGCGAAACGGTAACTTCGAGGGGCTACACCTTC.

This rearrangement joins TRBV10-3 to TRBJ1-1; D remains ambiguous. This CDR3 is built from 15 residues. V gave up 6 bases and J gave up 0 bases, with 14 bases separating them. Germline lookup yields CDR1 ENHRY and CDR2 SYGVKD. CDR3 protein: CAISLTSGVNTEAFF. Here the CDR3 DNA reads TGTGCCATCAGCCTCACTTCCGGGGTGAACACTGAAGCTTTCTTT.

V gene TRBV7-3 combines with J gene TRBJ2-6, with no clear D. Germline V gives CDR1 SGHTA, CDR2 FQGTGA. The ends were cut back, 5 bases at V and 5 bases at J, with 22 bases in the middle. The CDR3 is 18 amino acids. This CDR3 reads CASSAPVRLQSRANVLTF. As DNA, the CDR3 is TGTGCCAGCAGCGCTCCGGTACGCTTACAAAGTCGGGCCAACGTCCTGACTTTC.

The chain employs TRBV19 and TRBJ2-7, with TRBD1 matching over 7 bases. V gave up 11 bases and J gave up 3 bases; unmatched junction bases: 13. This CDR3 has 14 amino acids. The V gene's germline CDR1 is LNHDA and CDR2 SQIVND (reference sequence). This CDR3 reads CASRPGDSLYEQYF. The CDR3 DNA follows: TGTGCCTCTCGACCTGGGGACAGCCTCTACGAGCAGTACTTC.

The sample holds one count of this clone. This chain links TRBV7-2 with TRBJ1-1; D is undetermined. V was clipped by 2 bases and J by 0 bases, with 7 bases between them. The CDR3 is 14 residues long. Germline V gives CDR1 SGHTA, CDR2 FQGNSA. The chain's CDR3 is CASSLNGMNTEAFF. CDR3 nucleotides: TGTGCCAGCAGCTTAAACGGCATGAACACTGAAGCTTTCTTT.

This clone was seen once. The gene calls are TRBV11-3 and TRBJ2-1, with a weak D call TRBD1 (6 bases). The CDR3 extends over 15 amino acids. V was clipped by 1 base and J by 7 bases, with 14 bases between them. CDR1 is SGHNT and CDR2 is YENEEA in the germline V gene. The CDR3 DNA follows: TGTGCCAGCAGCTTAGGGCCGACAGGCGGAAATGAGCAGTTCTTC. Translating gives CASSLGPTGGNEQFF.

The chain recombines TRBV28 with TRBJ2-5, with D uncertain. This CDR3 is 13 amino acids long. V was pared by 6 bases and J by 1 base, with 9 bases between. The V gene's germline CDR1 is MDHEN and CDR2 SYDVKM. The CDR3: CASRPQSQETQYF. The CDR3, as DNA: TGTGCCAGCAGACCTCAGTCCCAAGAGACCCAGTACTTC.